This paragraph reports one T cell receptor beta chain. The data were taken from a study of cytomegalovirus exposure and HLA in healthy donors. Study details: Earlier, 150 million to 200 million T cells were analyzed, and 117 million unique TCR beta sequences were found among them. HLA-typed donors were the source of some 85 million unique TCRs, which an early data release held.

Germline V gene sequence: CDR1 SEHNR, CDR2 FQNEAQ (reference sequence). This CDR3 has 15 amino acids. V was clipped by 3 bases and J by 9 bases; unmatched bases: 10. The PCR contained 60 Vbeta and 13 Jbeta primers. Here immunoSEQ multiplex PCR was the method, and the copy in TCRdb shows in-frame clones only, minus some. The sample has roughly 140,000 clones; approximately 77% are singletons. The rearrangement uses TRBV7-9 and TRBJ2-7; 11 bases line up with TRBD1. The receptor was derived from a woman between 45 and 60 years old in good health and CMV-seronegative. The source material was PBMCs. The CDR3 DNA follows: TGTGCCAGCAGCTTGGGGACAGGGGGGCTACGAGGGCAGTACTTC. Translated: CASSLGTGGLRGQYF. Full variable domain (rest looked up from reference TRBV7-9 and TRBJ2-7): DTGVSQNPRHKITKRGQNVTFRCDPISEHNRLYWYRQTLGQGPEFLTYFQNEAQLEKSRLLSDRFSAERPKGSFSTLEIQRTEQGDSAMYLCASSLGTGGLRGQYFGPGTRLTVT.